The rows below give T cell receptor beta chains drawn from one sample of a study of T cell repertoires in cytomegalovirus infection. TCRdb ran MiXCR on the reads and lists one entry per CDR3 protein. The table has about 490,000 distinct CDR3 sequences, 15% to 20% seen once. The source material was CD8+ T cells from PBMCs. The receptors come from a human donor in good health (CMV status not recorded). Some clones in this sample may be carry-over from other donors' samples. Both conserved end residues are trimmed from each CDR3. Each record gives: V gene, CDR3 protein.

V: TRBV20-1
CDR3: SAKTGTGRYT

V: TRBV24-1
CDR3: ATRGAGTEAF

V: TRBV29-1
CDR3: SVGPSGRVGETQY

V: TRBV27
CDR3: ASSPRDFMNTEAF

V: TRBV5-6
CDR3: ASSLGLRKHGSYNEQF

V: TRBV6-2/TRBV6-3
CDR3: ASNPGDFQETQY

V: TRBV18
CDR3: ASSLTQPPGNYGYT

V: TRBV7-6
CDR3: ASSFISGLAGDSPYNEQF

V: TRBV6-6
CDR3: ASNRDYNEQF

V: TRBV20-1
CDR3: SAHDRAGANVLT

V: TRBV19
CDR3: ASRWTGGSGANVLT

V: TRBV12-3/TRBV12-4
CDR3: ASRQNTEAF

V: TRBV12-3/TRBV12-4
CDR3: ASSLLAGLETQY

V: TRBV24-1
CDR3: ATSDRWREGPETQY

V: TRBV7-9
CDR3: ASSLTEEETQY

V: TRBV19
CDR3: ASSTDGGSNQPQH

V: TRBV4-1
CDR3: ASSQDFSGIGNEQF

V: TRBV6-5
CDR3: ASMDRAMYEQY

V: TRBV29-1
CDR3: SVEKLTALLGYT

V: TRBV6-1
CDR3: ASSEGASGGNEQF

V: TRBV20-1
CDR3: SVADSYEQY

V: TRBV7-9
CDR3: ANSPGLAGVSYEQY

V: TRBV20-1
CDR3: SARGDQYPLH

V: TRBV5-4
CDR3: ASSLDRGADGYT

V: TRBV7-3
CDR3: ASSHLAGVGNEQF

V: TRBV4-1
CDR3: ASSQDSVGGSYNEQF

V: TRBV10-2
CDR3: ASSPTDRGNQPQH

V: TRBV4-1
CDR3: ASSQEPAETQY

V: TRBV30
CDR3: AWSEGRGRTDTQY

V: TRBV3-1
CDR3: ASSSNSGTTYEQY

V: TRBV19
CDR3: ASSTPGEAKAEAF

V: TRBV6-1
CDR3: ASSLGGSGNQPQH

V: TRBV7-8
CDR3: ASSGTGKGYQPQH

V: TRBV15
CDR3: ATSSSGREAF

V: TRBV4-1
CDR3: ASSQGGLSGPSYNEQF

V: TRBV14
CDR3: ASSQSGQLNGYT

V: TRBV12-5
CDR3: ASGLRGNEQF

V: TRBV7-3
CDR3: ASSLVVGGNEQF

V: TRBV30
CDR3: AWSVPKTSGTYEQY

V: TRBV6-6
CDR3: ASSYGEDNYGYT

V: TRBV5-6
CDR3: ASRGQENGELF

V: TRBV12-3/TRBV12-4
CDR3: ASADMGVWTEAF

V: TRBV12-3/TRBV12-4
CDR3: ASSLIQTPLH

V: TRBV11-2
CDR3: ASSLGSISYNEPF

V: TRBV11-2
CDR3: ASSSMAPNEQF